This is a list of T cell receptor beta chains from one sample in a study of T-cell reconstitution after alpha-beta-depleted transplantation in children. MiXCR was run by TCRdb on the PCR reads, yielding one entry per CDR3 protein. The sample lists approximately 270,000 distinct CDR3 sequences, roughly 25% occurring once. This specimen consisted of PBMCs, mostly from graft donor cells, obtained 360 days after TCRalphabeta/CD19-depleted stem cell transplant. These receptors all come from a female patient aged 2 to 10 who had a stem cell transplant for congenital amegakaryocytic thrombocytopenia, so the T cells may come from the graft donor. CDR3s include the opening cysteine and the closing phenylalanine or tryptophan. D genes are given only for firm matches. The size of a clone is reported for some rows only, either as once, few or many, or as a class for expanded clones.

>-|TRBJ1-3|TRBV11-1|-
TGTGCCAGCAGCTTAGAGCGGCGCTTCTCTGGAAACACCATATATTTT
CASSLERRFSGNTIYF
>many|TRBJ1-4|TRBV12-3/TRBV12-4|-
TGTGCCAGCCGCGGGACAACTAATGAAAAACTGTTTTTT
CASRGTTNEKLFF
>few|TRBJ1-1|TRBV20-1|-
TGCAGTGCGTTCCGCGGGCAGCTGAACACTGAAGCTTTCTTT
CSAFRGQLNTEAFF
>-|TRBJ1-6|TRBV4-1|-
TGCGCCAGCAGCCCGGAGGGGGTATCACCCCTCCACTTT
CASSPEGVSPLHF
>many|TRBJ1-5|TRBV12-3/TRBV12-4|-
TGTGCCAGCAGCCTTCAGGGAAGCAATCAGCCCCAGCATTTT
CASSLQGSNQPQHF
>-|TRBJ2-1|TRBV20-1|TRBD1
TGCAGTGCCACCCGACAGGGGCCATTGGGATTGAATGAGCAGTTCTTC
CSATRQGPLGLNEQFF
>few|TRBJ2-2|TRBV27|-
TGTGCCAGCAGTTGGTCGACAGGTGGGAACGGGGAGCTGTTTTTT
CASSWSTGGNGELFF
>-|TRBJ2-4|TRBV3-1|-
TGTGCCAGCAGCCAAGATTGGCAGGGCGGACACATTCAGTACTTC
CASSQDWQGGHIQYF
>-|TRBJ1-1|TRBV5-1|-
TGCGCCAGCAGCTTGGGTGGTTACATCACTGAAGCTTTCTTT
CASSLGGYITEAFF
>-|TRBJ2-5|TRBV7-2|-
TGTGCCAGCAGGTCTTATTTAATGAGGGGTCGAGAGACCCAGTACTTC
CASRSYLMRGRETQYF
>many|TRBJ2-7|TRBV28|-
TGTGCCAGCAGTCTCCCCCGGTACGAGCAGTACTTC
CASSLPRYEQYF
>-|TRBJ1-4|TRBV7-2|-
TGTGCCAGCCCCTGGTCCCGGGGCATGTTGGAAAAACTGTTTTTT
CASPWSRGMLEKLFF
>-|TRBJ1-2|TRBV29-1|-
TGCAGCGTTGAGGCCAGGGGCTATGGCTACACCTTC
CSVEARGYGYTF
>few|TRBJ2-7|TRBV20-1|-
TGCAGTGCTAGTATCGGGACTTCATTTTACGAGCAGTACTTC
CSASIGTSFYEQYF
>-|TRBJ1-4|TRBV18|-
TGTGCCAGCTCCCAGGATTCAGGGCGCGCGACTGAAAAACTGTTTTTT
CASSQDSGRATEKLFF
>few|TRBJ2-1|TRBV25-1|TRBD2
TGTGCCAGCAGGTTGACTAGCGGGAGCGATGAGCAGTTCTTC
CASRLTSGSDEQFF
>-|TRBJ2-7|TRBV20-1|TRBD2
TGCAGTGCTATCACCGGACTAGCGGGCGACGAGCAGTACTTC
CSAITGLAGDEQYF
>few|TRBJ1-2|TRBV6-4|-
TGTGCCAGCAGTGCCCCCAGGGGAGTCTATGGCTACACCTTC
CASSAPRGVYGYTF
>once|TRBJ2-3|TRBV7-2|TRBD2
TGTGCCAGCAGCTCCCAGACTAGCGGGGGAAGCACAGATACGCAGTATTTT
CASSSQTSGGSTDTQYF
>-|TRBJ2-3|TRBV10-3|TRBD2
TGTGCCATCAGTGAGGGGACTAGCGGGAGGGCCACAGATACGCAGTATTTT
CAISEGTSGRATDTQYF
>many|TRBJ2-7|TRBV28|TRBD2
TGTGCCAGCAGTTTATCGCCGGGACTAGCGGGACCCGAGCAGTACTTC
CASSLSPGLAGPEQYF
>-|TRBJ2-2|TRBV7-2|-
TGTGCCAGCAGCCCAGTTTCCACCGGGGAGCTGTTTTTT
CASSPVSTGELFF
>-|TRBJ1-1|TRBV18|-
TGTGCCAGCTCACCATATCCCCTAACAGGGATGGGCACTGAAGCTTTCTTT
CASSPYPLTGMGTEAFF
>-|TRBJ2-7|TRBV10-3|-
TGTGCCATCAGTGAGAACCCGGGCGCGACCTACGAGCAGTACTTC
CAISENPGATYEQYF
>few|TRBJ2-5|TRBV3-1|TRBD1
TGTGCCTCCGCTCGCGGGGCAGGGGGCCTGAGGGAGACCCAGTACTTC
CASARGAGGLRETQYF
>-|TRBJ2-1|TRBV5-1|-
TGCGCCAGCAGCTTGGAGGGTCACAATGAGCAGTTCTTC
CASSLEGHNEQFF
>few|TRBJ2-3|TRBV2|-
TGTGCCAGCGGAGCAGCGGAGGGGGCAGATACGCAGTATTTT
CASGAAEGADTQYF
>-|TRBJ2-1|TRBV3-1|TRBD2
TGTGCCAGCAGCCCTTATAGCGGGAGGGCTTCCTCCTACAATGAGCAGTTCTTC
CASSPYSGRASSYNEQFF
>few|TRBJ1-6|TRBV27|TRBD1
TGTGCCAGCAGGTCACAGGGGCTTGGTTCACCCCTCCACTTT
CASRSQGLGSPLHF
>few|TRBJ1-3|TRBV18|-
TGTGCCAGCTCACCTCAGGGATCCTCTTCTGGAAACACCATATATTTT
CASSPQGSSSGNTIYF
>-|TRBJ2-2|TRBV27|-
TGTGCCAGCAGTTTATCGCCGGGTACGGTCGGGGAGCTGTTTTTT
CASSLSPGTVGELFF
>many|TRBJ1-2|TRBV29-1|TRBD1
TGCAGCGTTCTTTTGTGGACAGGGGGCATCTATGGCTACACCTTC
CSVLLWTGGIYGYTF
>few|TRBJ2-1|TRBV18|TRBD1
TGTGCCAGCTTCACAACCGACAGGGGTGGGGAGCAGTTCTTC
CASFTTDRGGEQFF
>-|TRBJ2-3|TRBV20-1|TRBD2
TGCAGTGCTCACCCTAGTAGGGGCGGGGGTACCACAGATACGCAGTATTTT
CSAHPSRGGGTTDTQYF
>-|TRBJ2-3|TRBV20-1|TRBD2
TGCAGTGCTAGAGTTTTCGGTTTGGTACTAGCGGGATATACAGATACGCAGTATTTT
CSARVFGLVLAGYTDTQYF
>many|TRBJ1-5|TRBV5-1|TRBD1
TGCGCCAGCAGCCCGGACAGGGATCAGCCCCAGCATTTT
CASSPDRDQPQHF
>-|TRBJ1-1|TRBV3-1|TRBD1
TGTGCCAGCAGCACAACAGGGGTGGGCGACACTGAAGCTTTCTTT
CASSTTGVGDTEAFF
>few|TRBJ1-5|TRBV20-1|-
TGCAGTGCTAGAGACGGGAGTCGAACTCAGCCCCAGCATTTT
CSARDGSRTQPQHF
>many|TRBJ1-5|TRBV10-3|-
TGTGCCATCAGCGGGGGGGCAGGGTTCGATCAGCCCCAGCATTTT
CAISGGAGFDQPQHF
>few|TRBJ1-5|TRBV19|-
TGTGCCAGTAGTATATATCTACATCAGCCCCAGCATTTT
CASSIYLHQPQHF
>few|TRBJ2-1|TRBV27|TRBD1
TGTGCCAGCAGGGGACAGGGGTACGGTGAGCAGTTCTTC
CASRGQGYGEQFF
>few|TRBJ2-3|TRBV20-1|TRBD2
TGCAGTGTATCGGGACTAGCGGGGGGGCAGGGAGATACGCAGTATTTT
CSVSGLAGGQGDTQYF
>-|TRBJ1-1|TRBV12-3/TRBV12-4|-
TGTGCCAGCAGTTTTGGGCCCAAAGGCGGTGCTTTCTTT
CASSFGPKGGAFF
>-|TRBJ2-5|TRBV20-1|-
TGCAGTGCTTCCCGGGGGGCGGCCCCAGGGGAGACCCAGTACTTC
CSASRGAAPGETQYF
>-|TRBJ1-3|TRBV5-1|TRBD1
TGCGCCAGCAGCTTGTGGACAGGGGACTCTGGAAACACCATATATTTT
CASSLWTGDSGNTIYF
>many|TRBJ2-4|TRBV29-1|TRBD2
TGCAGCGTTGAAAAAACGGGAGGACCCAAAAACATTCAGTACTTC
CSVEKTGGPKNIQYF
>-|TRBJ2-2|TRBV6-2/TRBV6-3|-
TGTGCCAGCAGTTACCTCGGCGGGGAGGCCGGGGAGCTGTTTTTT
CASSYLGGEAGELFF
>-|TRBJ2-2|TRBV11-2|TRBD2
TGTGCCAGCAGCCCCTATTCACTGGCGGGAGGCCACACCGGGGAGCTGTTTTTT
CASSPYSLAGGHTGELFF
>few|TRBJ2-3|TRBV11-2|-
TGTGCCAGCAGCTTACTTTTTCGTATAGATACGCAGTATTTT
CASSLLFRIDTQYF